These T cell receptor beta chains were read from a single sample in a study of blood T cell repertoires in COVID-19. TCRdb's table, derived via immunoSEQ multiplex PCR, lists solely in-frame clones and lacks some. The repertoire holds about 150,000 clones, around four fifths seen once, with approximately 8.4% in the top ten. Sample: PBMCs or T cells enriched from blood (not recorded which). The receptors derive from a woman in her fifties or sixties who had recovered from COVID-19. Each CDR3 is given with its conserved first and last residue. Each record gives: clone size, CDR3 length, D gene, V gene, J gene, CDR3 protein, CDR3 DNA. The D gene is left open where the match is weak. The size entry is marked missing in some rows and otherwise reads once, few, many or a size class.

>NA|11|TRBD1|TRBV29-1|TRBJ1-2
CSVGAGGGYTF
TGCAGCGTTGGGGCAGGGGGAGGCTACACCTTC
>once|15|NA|TRBV7-9|TRBJ1-6
CASSLGGPGNSPLHF
TGTGCCAGCAGCTTAGGAGGTCCGGGTAATTCACCCCTCCACTTT
>NA|14|TRBD1|TRBV28|TRBJ1-1
CASSPQGVRTEAFF
TGTGCCAGCAGCCCACAGGGGGTAAGGACTGAAGCTTTCTTT
>NA|16|NA|TRBV7-2|TRBJ2-2
CASSLGAGINTGELFF
TGTGCCAGCAGCTTAGGGGCGGGAATAAACACCGGGGAGCTGTTTTTT
>NA|12|NA|TRBV19|TRBJ2-7
CASTGRGHEQYF
TGTGCCAGTACCGGCAGAGGCCACGAGCAGTACTTC
>once|10|NA|TRBV6-5|TRBJ1-5
CASRGQSQHF
TGTGCCAGCAGAGGACAGTCCCAGCATTTT
>NA|14|NA|TRBV27|TRBJ1-2
CASSWSGGRDGYTF
TGTGCCAGCAGTTGGTCGGGGGGCAGGGATGGCTACACCTTC
>NA|17|TRBD2|TRBV4-3|TRBJ2-3
CASSHSLAGAPEDTQYF
TGCGCCAGCAGTCATTCACTAGCGGGGGCCCCGGAAGATACGCAGTATTTT
>NA|14|NA|TRBV5-4|TRBJ2-7
CASSYTTSSYEQYF
TGTGCCAGCAGCTATACTACAAGCTCCTACGAGCAGTACTTC
>NA|15|TRBD2|TRBV5-1|TRBJ2-3
CASSSSGVSTDTQYF
TGCGCCAGCAGCTCAAGCGGGGTTAGCACAGATACGCAGTATTTT
>NA|16|NA|TRBV7-2|TRBJ1-4
CASSPQSGLGNEKLFF
TGTGCCAGCAGCCCCCAATCGGGGTTGGGTAATGAAAAACTGTTTTTT
>NA|16|TRBD1|TRBV19|TRBJ2-6
CASNPGGAGGANVLTF
TGTGCCAGTAATCCAGGGGGCGCAGGTGGGGCCAACGTCCTGACTTTC
>NA|16|TRBD1|TRBV11-2|TRBJ1-6
CASSLDPGQGNSPLHF
TGTGCCAGCAGCTTAGATCCCGGACAGGGGAATTCACCCCTCCACTTT
>NA|16|NA|TRBV5-1|TRBJ2-7
CASSLEGGQWSYEQYF
TGCGCCAGCAGCTTGGAGGGGGGGCAGTGGTCCTACGAGCAGTACTTC
>NA|15|NA|TRBV11-2|TRBJ2-7
CASSLHDGFSYEQYF
TGTGCCAGCAGCTTACACGACGGGTTCTCCTACGAGCAGTACTTC
>few|14|NA|TRBV6-5|TRBJ2-5
CASSYGQRQETQYF
TGTGCCAGCAGTTACGGACAGCGCCAAGAGACCCAGTACTTC
>NA|14|TRBD2|TRBV6-4|TRBJ2-1
CASSPGLAVYEQFF
TGTGCCAGCAGCCCGGGACTAGCTGTCTATGAGCAGTTCTTC
>NA|14|NA|TRBV3-1/TRBV3-2|TRBJ1-4
CASSLETERQKLFF
TGTGCCAGCAGCCTCGAGACAGAGAGGCAAAAACTGTTTTTT
>once|13|NA|TRBV7-6|TRBJ2-3
CASSLVGTDTQYF
TGTGCCAGCAGCCTAGTCGGTACAGATACGCAGTATTTT
>few|14|TRBD1|TRBV20-1|TRBJ1-2
CSASSGGVIYGYTF
TGCAGTGCTAGTTCAGGGGGCGTCATATATGGCTACACCTTC
>NA|14|NA|TRBV28|TRBJ2-2
CASRQQGGTGELFF
TGTGCCAGCAGACAGCAGGGGGGCACCGGGGAGCTGTTTTTT
>NA|15|NA|TRBV5-1|TRBJ2-3
CASSYLSGGPDTQYF
TGCGCCAGCAGCTACCTGTCGGGGGGCCCAGATACGCAGTATTTT